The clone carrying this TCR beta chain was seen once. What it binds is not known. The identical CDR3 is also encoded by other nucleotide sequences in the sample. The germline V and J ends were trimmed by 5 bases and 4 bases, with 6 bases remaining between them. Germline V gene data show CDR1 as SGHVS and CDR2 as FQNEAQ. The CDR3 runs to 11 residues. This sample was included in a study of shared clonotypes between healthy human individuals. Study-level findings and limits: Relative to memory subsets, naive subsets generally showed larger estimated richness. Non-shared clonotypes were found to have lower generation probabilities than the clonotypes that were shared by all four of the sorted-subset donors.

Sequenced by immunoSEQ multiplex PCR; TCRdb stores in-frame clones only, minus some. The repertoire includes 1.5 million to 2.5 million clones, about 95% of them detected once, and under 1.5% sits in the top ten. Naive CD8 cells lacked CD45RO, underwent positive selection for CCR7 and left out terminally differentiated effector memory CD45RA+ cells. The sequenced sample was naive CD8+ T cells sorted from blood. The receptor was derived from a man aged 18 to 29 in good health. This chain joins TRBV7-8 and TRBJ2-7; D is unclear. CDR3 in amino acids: CASSPTYEQYF. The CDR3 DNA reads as TGTGCCAGCAGCCCGACTTACGAGCAGTACTTC.